This T cell receptor beta chain was sequenced for a study of regulatory T cells in long-lasting Graves disease. General study findings and limits: Clonotypes that were public and shared totalled fewer than 3,500 in persistent patients versus 900 to 1,000 in new patients.

CDR3 length equals 17 residues. The V gene's germline CDR1 is SGHTA and CDR2 FQGTGA. V shed 5 bases and J 4 bases; nucleotides not matched to a gene: 14. This sample's time point: newly diagnosed GD, antithyroid drugs for less than 3 months. The TCR library was made from RNA that had been extracted from PBMCs in TRIzol. This clonotype was counted ten times or more. Its specificity is unknown. Relying on iRepertoire HTBI primers and Arm-PCR of CDR3 regions, the team built TCR beta libraries. MiXCR was run by TCRdb on the multiplex PCR reads, yielding one entry per CDR3 protein. The repertoire holds about 420,000 distinct CDR3 sequences, with about 15% as singletons. The sample also formed part of further work on T cells in Graves' hyperthyroidism and ophthalmopathy. That paper adds: Most thyroid clonotypes that were expanded above 0.001 also turned up in blood.

This chain joins TRBV7-3 and TRBJ2-1, with 7 bases identical to TRBD2. Sequenced material: peripheral blood mononuclear cells (PBMCs), taken at new diagnosis, from a patient treated with antithyroid drugs. This receptor was taken from a young woman with Graves disease. The CDR3 nucleotides are TGTGCCAGCAGCCCAAATCCCCGCGGGAGATGGTACAATGAGCAGTTCTTC. It translates to CASSPNPRGRWYNEQFF.